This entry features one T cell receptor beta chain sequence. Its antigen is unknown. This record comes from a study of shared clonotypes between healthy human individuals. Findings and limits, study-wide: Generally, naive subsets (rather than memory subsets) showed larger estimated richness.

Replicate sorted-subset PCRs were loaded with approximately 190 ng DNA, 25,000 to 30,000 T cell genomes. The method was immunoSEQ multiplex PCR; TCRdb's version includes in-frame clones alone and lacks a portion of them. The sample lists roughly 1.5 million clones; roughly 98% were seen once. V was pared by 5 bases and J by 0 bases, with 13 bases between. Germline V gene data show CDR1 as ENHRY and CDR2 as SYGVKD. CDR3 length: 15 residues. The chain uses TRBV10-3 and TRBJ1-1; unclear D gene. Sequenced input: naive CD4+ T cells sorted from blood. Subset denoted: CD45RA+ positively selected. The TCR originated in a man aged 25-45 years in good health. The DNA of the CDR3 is TGTGCCATCAGTCCCCGGGGTAACATGAACACTGAAGCTTTCTTT. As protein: CAISPRGNMNTEAFF.